Below are 6 T cell receptor beta chains sequenced from a single sample in a study of shared clonotypes between healthy human individuals. Produced via immunoSEQ multiplex PCR; TCRdb's table is partial and in-frame only. The repertoire has hundreds of thousands of clones, 55% to 85% of them found once; the top ten carry roughly 2%. The sequenced sample consisted of memory CD4+ T cells sorted from blood. Subset of the sample: CD45RA-negative fraction. These receptors originate from a woman in her 30s in good health.

This chain's CDR3 is CASSHQEEGAGEKLFF. CDR3 bases: TGTGCCAGCAGTCACCAAGAGGAGGGGGCGGGGGAAAAACTGTTTTTT. The genes are TRBV28 and TRBJ1-4, with 7 bases aligning to TRBD1. V was pared by 5 bases and J by 8 bases, with 14 bases of the junction left unmatched. This CDR3 is 16 amino acids long. Germline-derived CDR1 and CDR2 are MDHEN and SYDVKM.

This chain connects TRBV5-4 to TRBJ2-2, with no clear D. Germline V gene sequence: CDR1 SGHNT, CDR2 YYREEE (reference sequence). There are 13 residues in the CDR3. V lost 9 bases, J lost 6 bases, and 15 bases lay in between. The CDR3, as DNA: TGTGCCACAGGCAGGCTTGGAGCCGGGGAGCTGTTTTTT. Amino acids: CATGRLGAGELFF. Looking up the rest from reference TRBV5-4 and TRBJ2-2 gives the full variable domain: ETGVTQSPTHLIKTRGQQVTLRCSSQSGHNTVSWYQQALGQGPQFIFQYYREEENGRGNFPPRFSGLQFPNYSSELNVNALELDDSALYLCATGRLGAGELFFGEGSRLTVL.

The CDR3 nucleotides read TGTGCCAGCAGTGATGCACGGAACGCGCAGTTCTTC. Residues: CASSDARNAQFF. The V gene is TRBV6-5, the J gene TRBJ2-1; D remains unclear. Germline V gene data show CDR1 as MNHEY and CDR2 as SVGAGI. There are 12 residues in the CDR3. V was trimmed by 5 bases and J by 12 bases, leaving 14 bases between them.

This clone came up a few times. This rearrangement joins TRBV27 to TRBJ1-5; D uncertain. The CDR3 has 16 residues. The V and J ends lost 6 bases and 4 bases respectively, with 19 bases between them. Germline V gene lookup returns CDR1 MNHEY and CDR2 SMNVEV (reference sequence). CDR3: CASSPRTGNRNQPQHF. The DNA of the CDR3 is TGTGCCAGCAGCCCTAGGACGGGAAATCGAAATCAGCCCCAGCATTTT.

This clone has just a few counts. This chain connects TRBV2 to TRBJ1-3, with D perhaps TRBD1 (6 bases). Trimming cost V 2 bases and J 0 bases, with 8 bases left between them. The length of the CDR3 is 15 residues. Germline V gives CDR1 SNHLY, CDR2 FYNNEI. This CDR3 reads CASSERGNSGNTIYF. The CDR3 DNA sequence: TGTGCCAGCAGTGAAAGGGGGAACTCTGGAAACACCATATATTTT.

The chain employs TRBV7-2 and TRBJ2-5, with TRBD1 identical over 10 bases. V lost 3 bases and J lost 5; bases outside the gene matches: 9. Germline values: CDR1 SGHTA, CDR2 FQGNSA. This CDR3 comprises 16 residues. The CDR3 here is CASSLTGTGAWETQYF. The CDR3 region has the DNA TGTGCCAGCAGCTTGACCGGGACAGGGGCTTGGGAGACCCAGTACTTC.